This T cell receptor (beta chain) was sequenced for a study of blood T cell repertoires in COVID-19 (dated by TCRdb to the early 2020s). Broadly, across the study: Samples from collaborators originated in the United States, Italy and Spain and spanned both the acute and convalescent phases of COVID-19. Subjects who had been exposed to COVID-19, were actively infected with it, or had recovered from it provided the deeply sampled blood TCRbeta repertoires that made up the dataset. Nearly every sample came with metadata listing a de-identified subject ID, COVID-19 status, age in years and sex. The samples were drawn from two sources: the first 160 participants of the ongoing ImmuneRACE study, and 1,254 subjects contributed by 6 global collaborators. The prospective study material was composed of cDNA or gDNA derived from T cells, B-cell-depleted T cells, or PBMCs. A freely available public database, intended as a resource for researchers studying the immune response to SARS-CoV-2, is where the repertoires were released. Where available, HLA class I and class II types were taken from metadata supplied by the sample provider and were not determined by assay-based typing. The research as a whole found: The amount of clinical and demographic metadata varied by source and participant and was provided uncurated.

Participants in the prospective study were enrolled through a virtual design, were aged 18 to 89 years, and lived in 24 United States geographic areas. In the prospective study, participants were assigned to cohorts based on the clinical history participants reported in a screening survey and a study questionnaire. Exposed participants were defined as having been in contact with someone with a PCR-confirmed or clinician-diagnosed COVID-19 case within 2 weeks of study entry. In the prospective study, whole blood, serum and a nasopharyngeal or oropharyngeal swab were collected from each participant by mobile phlebotomists. Prospective study participants could optionally give additional blood draws and questionnaires over a roughly two-month period. Before DNA extraction, blood samples from the prospective study were shipped at room temperature or frozen. The CDR3 goes from the cysteine to the phenylalanine over 16 residues. The read is trimmed to its CDR3 DNA, 48 bases read in frame from base 1. CDR1 is given as LGHDT and CDR2 as YNNKEL, both from the germline V gene (reference sequence). Unmatched junction bases come to 10, with V trimmed by 4 bases and J by 4 bases.

The immunoSEQ Assay, a bias-controlled multiplex PCR, was used to amplify TCRbeta CDR3 regions from genomic DNA. The study's processing was this. Nucleated cell counts per sample were estimated from amplification of reference gene primers within the assay. To quantify the absolute abundance of each unique TCRbeta CDR3 rearrangement, sequence reads were collapsed and filtered. Productive Simpson clonality was computed per sample as the square root of Simpson's diversity index over productive rearrangements. The clones in this table, taken by TCRdb from immuneACCESS, are in-frame only. Not every clone is retained; where verified, under half of the shortfall comes from an unresolved V gene, and the cause of the rest is unknown. The V and J calls and clone size are taken from that table; D and trimming were inferred from the DNA. The sample data list around 160,000 clones, and roughly nine tenths of these were observed just once. Less than 5% of the sample is taken by the ten largest.

This clone was found once. The antigen it recognizes is unknown. No base qualities exist here, and no much larger clone lies one base off it. Here the chain combines TRBV3-1 (or the pseudogene TRBV3-2) and TRBJ2-5, and 9 junctional nucleotides match TRBD2. Source material: PBMCs or T cells enriched from blood (not recorded which). The TCR sequence derives from a woman aged 40-49 years who had been exposed to COVID-19. The DNA reads as follows: TGTGCCAGCAGCCGAGGGACTAGCCGTGCGGGAGAGACCCAGTACTTC. Translated, it reads CASSRGTSRAGETQYF.